These 3 T cell receptor beta chains originate from one sample sequenced in a study of cytomegalovirus exposure and HLA in healthy donors. 13 Jbeta primers and 60 Vbeta primers were used for the PCR. This table comes from immunoSEQ multiplex PCR, and its TCRdb copy is limited to in-frame clones, with some not included. The data hold about 100,000 clones, with roughly 87% observed a single time. Sequenced input: PBMCs. The origin of the receptors is a young man in good health and CMV-seropositive.

This chain joins TRBV18 and TRBJ1-2, with D tentatively TRBD1 (6 bases). V was cut by 4 bases and J by 6 bases, with 18 bases left in between. This CDR3 has 15 amino acids. Germline CDR1 and CDR2: KGHSH and LQKENI. CDR3 nucleotide sequence: TGTGCCAGCTCACTTTCTGGAACAGGGCAGAATGGCTACACCTTC. Its translation is CASSLSGTGQNGYTF.

This chain uses TRBV7-8 with TRBJ2-2; D is ambiguous. CDR3 size: 16 residues. V lost 2 bases, J lost 4 bases, and 14 bases lay in between. Germline V gives CDR1 SGHVS, CDR2 FQNEAQ. The CDR3 loop reads CASSLRENIITGELFF. CDR3 bases: TGTGCCAGCAGCTTACGTGAAAACATCATCACCGGGGAGCTGTTTTTT. The variable domain in full, completed from reference TRBV7-8 and TRBJ2-2, reads GAGVSQSPRYKVAKRGQDVALRCDPISGHVSLFWYQQALGQGPEFLTYFQNEAQLDKSGLPSDRFFAERPEGSVSTLKIQRTQQEDSAVYLCASSLRENIITGELFFGEGSRLTVL.

This sequence joins TRBV5-1 and TRBJ2-1; 9 bases fit TRBD1. The V segment lost 1 base and the J segment 3 bases; nucleotides outside the gene matches: 8. CDR3 length equals 17 residues. Germline values: CDR1 SGHRS, CDR2 YFSETQ. The chain's CDR3 is CASSLRRRQGVYNEQFF. CDR3 DNA sequence: TGCGCCAGCAGCTTGCGCCGAAGACAGGGGGTCTACAATGAGCAGTTCTTC.